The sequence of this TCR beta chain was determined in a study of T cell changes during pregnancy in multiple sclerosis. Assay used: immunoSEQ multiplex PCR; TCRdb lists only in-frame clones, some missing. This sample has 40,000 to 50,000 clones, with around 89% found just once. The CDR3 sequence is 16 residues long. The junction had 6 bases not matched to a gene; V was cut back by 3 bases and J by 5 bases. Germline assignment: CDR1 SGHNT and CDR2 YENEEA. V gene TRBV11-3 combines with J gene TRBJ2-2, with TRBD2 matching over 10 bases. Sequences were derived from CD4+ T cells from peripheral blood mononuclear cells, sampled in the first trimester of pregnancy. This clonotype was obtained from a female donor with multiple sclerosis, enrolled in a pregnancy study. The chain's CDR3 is CASSFQAGGPTGELFF. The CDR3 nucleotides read TGTGCCAGCAGCTTTCAAGCGGGAGGGCCTACCGGGGAGCTGTTTTTT. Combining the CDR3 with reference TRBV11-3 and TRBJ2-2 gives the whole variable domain EAGVVQSPRYKIIEKKQPVAFWCNPISGHNTLYWYLQNLGQGPELLIRYENEEAVDDSQLPKDRFSAERLKGVDSTLKIQPAELGDSAVYLCASSFQAGGPTGELFFGEGSRLTVL.